These 31 T cell receptor beta chains were sequenced from one sample in a study of control samples from healthy donors and cancer patients. TCRdb's copy holds only in-frame clones and misses some; the assay was immunoSEQ multiplex PCR. The data contain about 75,000 clones, less than 95% of them singletons. Sequences were obtained from blood. The receptor set was obtained from a woman aged 40 to 50 in good health.

V is TRBV10-3 and J is TRBJ2-7, with D possibly TRBD2 on 5 matching bases. The CDR3 has 14 residues. Trimming took off 2 bases at V and 3 bases at J, with 11 bases between the two ends. Per the germline V gene, CDR1 is ENHRY and CDR2 is SYGVKD. CDR3 loop: CAISETNGNYEQYF. In nucleotides, the CDR3 is TGTGCCATCAGTGAGACGAACGGGAACTACGAGCAGTACTTC.

CDR3 sequence: CASSVRDESTEAFF. CDR3 nucleotides: TGTGCCAGCAGTGTAAGGGACGAAAGCACTGAAGCTTTCTTT. This rearrangement joins TRBV2 to TRBJ1-1; weak D call: TRBD1 (5 bases). The CDR3 covers 14 residues. Germline V gene sequence: CDR1 SNHLY, CDR2 FYNNEI. Trimming shortened V by 4 bases and J by 4 bases, and 13 bases separated the two germline ends.

The chain is built from TRBV7-2 and TRBJ1-1, with D possibly TRBD1 on 5 matching bases. Germline V gene lookup returns CDR1 SGHTA and CDR2 FQGNSA. The CDR3 is 15 amino acids. V gave up 4 bases and J gave up 1 base, with 13 bases separating them. The DNA of the CDR3 is TGTGCCAGCAGCTCGTATTTGAGGGGGAACACTGAAGCTTTCTTT. Amino acids: CASSSYLRGNTEAFF.

This rearrangement joins TRBV5-1 to TRBJ2-1; TRBD2 matches at 10 bases. Germline lookup yields CDR1 SGHRS and CDR2 YFSETQ. The CDR3 extends over 16 amino acids. The V gene end was trimmed by 5 bases and the J gene end by 3 bases; junction bases not matched to a gene: 8. CDR3 nucleotides: TGCGCCAGCAGACCACCAGCGGGGGGGGTCTACAATGAGCAGTTCTTC. Translated, it gives CASRPPAGGVYNEQFF. Together with reference TRBV5-1 and TRBJ2-1, the CDR3 gives the full variable domain: KAGVTQTPRYLIKTRGQQVTLSCSPISGHRSVSWYQQTPGQGLQFLFEYFSETQRNKGNFPGRFSGRQFSNSRSEMNVSTLELGDSALYLCASRPPAGGVYNEQFFGPGTRLTVL.

V is TRBV18 and J is TRBJ1-4; a possible D gene is TRBD1 (5 bases). V was pared by 0 bases and J by 4 bases, with 9 bases between. Germline V gene lookup returns CDR1 KGHSH and CDR2 LQKENI. CDR3 length: 15 residues. The CDR3 loop reads CASSPPGADNEKLFF. CDR3 nucleotides: TGTGCCAGCTCACCACCCGGGGCGGATAATGAAAAACTGTTTTTT. Based on the CDR3 plus reference TRBV18 and TRBJ1-4, the full variable domain is NAGVMQNPRHLVRRRGQEARLRCSPMKGHSHVYWYRQLPEEGLKFMVYLQKENIIDESGMPKERFSAEFPKEGPSILRIQQVVRGDSAAYFCASSPPGADNEKLFFGSGTQLSVL.

The gene calls are TRBV12-5 and TRBJ2-1; 11 nucleotides align to TRBD2. The germline gives CDR1 LGHNT, CDR2 FRNRAP. This CDR3 region has 18 residues. The J segment lost 5 bases and the V segment lost 6 bases, leaving 15 bases of the junction unmatched. CDR3 bases: TGTGCTAGTGGCTTCGTCCTCCCGGGACTAGCGGTTGACAATGAGCAGTTCTTC. Its protein is CASGFVLPGLAVDNEQFF.

The V gene is TRBV7-3, the J gene TRBJ1-1; D unclear. The V gene lost 0 bases and the J gene lost 3 bases, with 11 bases spanning the gap. Germline CDR1 SGHTA, CDR2 FQGTGA. The CDR3 spans 15 residues. The CDR3 here is CASSLTEVKDTEAFF. CDR3 in DNA: TGTGCCAGCAGCTTAACCGAGGTGAAGGACACTGAAGCTTTCTTT. The full variable domain, rest sourced from reference TRBV7-3 and TRBJ1-1, is GAGVSQTPSNKVTEKGKYVELRCDPISGHTALYWYRQSLGQGPEFLIYFQGTGAADDSGLPNDRFFAVRPEGSVSTLKIQRTERGDSAVYLCASSLTEVKDTEAFFGQGTRLTVV.

V is TRBV6-5 and J is TRBJ1-4; D uncertain. Germline CDR1 and CDR2: MNHEY and SVGAGI. V was shortened by 6 bases and J by 5 bases, with 13 bases between the two germline ends. CDR3 size: 14 residues. As DNA, the CDR3 is TGTGCCAGCAGGCGAGGTTCGTCAAATGAAAAACTGTTTTTT. It yields the protein CASRRGSSNEKLFF.

V usage is TRBV5-1 and J usage is TRBJ1-1; 8 bases agree with TRBD1. V lost 2 bases, J lost 4 bases, and 1 base stayed unmatched. Germline V lookup: CDR1 SGHRS, CDR2 YFSETQ. This CDR3 is 13 amino acids long. The CDR3 is CASSFQGATEAFF. The CDR3 DNA reads as TGCGCCAGCAGCTTTCAGGGGGCCACTGAAGCTTTCTTT.

The chain couples TRBV27 to TRBJ2-1; D might be TRBD1 (5 bases). The CDR3 consists of 17 residues. The V end lost 5 bases, the J end lost 4 bases, and 21 bases lay between the germline ends. The germline CDR1 and CDR2 sequences are MNHEY and SMNVEV (reference sequence). The CDR3 is CASSPTQDTRIYNEQFF. DNA for the CDR3: TGTGCCAGCAGTCCGACTCAGGACACTCGGATATACAATGAGCAGTTCTTC.

CDR3 sequence: CASSLALAGGSDTQYF. CDR3 DNA: TGTGCCAGCAGCTTGGCCTTAGCGGGAGGGTCAGATACGCAGTATTTT. V is TRBV5-5 and J is TRBJ2-3; 11 bases are a match to TRBD2. CDR1 is SGHKS, CDR2 YYEKEE, per germline (reference sequence). Germline trimming cut 0 bases from V and 4 bases from J; bases unmatched to any gene: 4. The CDR3 length is 16 residues.

The chain joins TRBV7-2 to TRBJ2-7; 7 bases are shared with TRBD2. The CDR3 is 14 amino acids. CDR1 is SGHTA, CDR2 FQGNSA, per germline. J lost 0 bases, V lost 6 bases, and 5 bases had no gene match. The CDR3 region has the DNA TGTGCCAGCAGGTCGGGAGGTAGCTCCTACGAGCAGTACTTC. Translating gives CASRSGGSSYEQYF.

The genes are TRBV28 and TRBJ1-5; D may be TRBD1 (6 bases). V shed 1 base and J shed 14 bases, with 12 bases lying between them. The CDR3 is 12 residues long. The V gene's germline CDR1 is MDHEN and CDR2 SYDVKM. DNA for the CDR3: TGTGCCAGCAGTTTATATAAGGGACAAAAGCATTTT. It translates to CASSLYKGQKHF. Using reference TRBV28 and TRBJ1-5 for the parts outside the CDR3, the full variable domain is DVKVTQSSRYLVKRTGEKVFLECVQDMDHENMFWYRQDPGLGLRLIYFSYDVKMKEKGDIPEGYSVSREKKERFSLILESASTNQTSMYLCASSLYKGQKHFGDGTRLSIL.

The chain employs TRBV15 and TRBJ2-1; TRBD2 matches 7 bases. The germline V gene encodes CDR1 LNHNV and CDR2 YYDKDF (reference sequence). CDR3 length equals 14 residues. V lost 1 base, J lost 9 bases, and 6 bases stayed unmatched. CDR3 DNA sequence: TGTGCCACCAGCAGAGTCTCGGGGGGAGCTGAGCAGTTCTTC. This encodes CATSRVSGGAEQFF.

This rearrangement joins TRBV19 to TRBJ2-1; TRBD1 aligns across 9 bases. From germline, CDR1 is LNHDA and CDR2 SQIVND (reference sequence). The CDR3 consists of 14 residues. V shed 6 bases, J shed 10 bases, and the junction held 10 bases outside the gene matches. CDR3 DNA sequence: TGTGCCAGTAGCCCCACATCCGGGACAGGGGAGCAGTTCTTC. Translating it yields CASSPTSGTGEQFF.

This rearrangement joins TRBV29-1 to TRBJ2-7; TRBD1 is a possible D gene (6 bases). Between the trimmed V and J ends, which lost 4 bases and 3 bases, there was a span of 13 bases. This CDR3 is built from 13 residues. Germline CDR1 and CDR2: SQVTM and ANQGSEA. CDR3 amino acids: CSVAVTGNYEQYF. The CDR3 bases are TGCAGCGTTGCGGTGACAGGCAACTACGAGCAGTACTTC.

This rearrangement joins TRBV12-3 or TRBV12-4 to TRBJ1-1; no firm D call. V gave up 7 bases and J gave up 3 bases, with 12 bases separating them. The CDR3 runs to 13 residues. CDR3 loop: CASTLGGYTEAFF. In DNA form, the CDR3 reads TGTGCCAGCACCCTCGGAGGGTACACTGAAGCTTTCTTT.

This rearrangement joins TRBV19 to TRBJ1-1; no clear D gene. With 7 bases removed from V and 2 bases from J, the gap between germline ends came to 5 bases. The CDR3 totals 11 residues. Germline CDR1 and CDR2: LNHDA and SQIVND (reference sequence). The CDR3 is CASTDNTEAFF. The CDR3 DNA reads TGTGCCAGTACCGACAACACTGAAGCTTTCTTT.

The chain is built from TRBV11-2 and TRBJ2-7; D not certain. V lost 0 bases and J lost 0, with 6 bases in between. The CDR3 covers 14 residues. Germline loops: CDR1 SGHAT, CDR2 FQNNGV. CDR3 in DNA: TGTGCCAGCAGCTTAGAAGGGCGCTCCTACGAGCAGTACTTC. This encodes CASSLEGRSYEQYF.

The rearrangement joins TRBV28 to TRBJ2-7, with D possibly being TRBD1 (5 bases). Germline-derived CDR1 and CDR2 are MDHEN and SYDVKM. The V end was cut by 5 bases, the J end by 4 bases, with 15 bases between. This CDR3 is 14 amino acids long. The CDR3 nucleotides are TGTGCCAGCAGTCCCCGGATAACAGGTTACGAGCAGTACTTC. It translates to CASSPRITGYEQYF.

This chain joins TRBV15 and TRBJ2-3, with a weak D call TRBD1 (6 bases). V lost 5 bases and J 0 bases, leaving 15 bases between the germline ends. Per the germline V gene, CDR1 is LNHNV and CDR2 is YYDKDF (reference sequence). The CDR3 loop spans 16 amino acids. CDR3: CATSPRGASSTDTQYF. The DNA of the CDR3 is TGTGCCACCAGCCCCAGGGGAGCGTCTAGCACAGATACGCAGTATTTT.

This clone was found once. The V and J genes are TRBV5-1 and TRBJ2-2; 7 nucleotides align to TRBD1. Trimming took 0 bases from V and 1 from J; bases not matched to a gene: 9. Germline V gene data show CDR1 as SGHRS and CDR2 as YFSETQ. This CDR3 contains 18 residues. CDR3 loop: CASSLAEGQGENTGELFF. The CDR3 DNA reads as TGCGCCAGCAGCTTGGCCGAGGGGCAGGGGGAGAACACCGGGGAGCTGTTTTTT. Full variable domain (outside the CDR3, taken from reference TRBV5-1 and TRBJ2-2): KAGVTQTPRYLIKTRGQQVTLSCSPISGHRSVSWYQQTPGQGLQFLFEYFSETQRNKGNFPGRFSGRQFSNSRSEMNVSTLELGDSALYLCASSLAEGQGENTGELFFGEGSRLTVL.

The chain links TRBV2 to TRBJ2-4; weak D call: TRBD2 (6 bases). Per germline, CDR1 SNHLY and CDR2 FYNNEI. V lost 8 bases and J 0 bases, leaving 14 bases between the germline ends. The CDR3 loop spans 15 amino acids. The CDR3, as DNA: TGTGCCAGCCGGGACTCCCCAGTAGCCAAAAACATTCAGTACTTC. Protein sequence: CASRDSPVAKNIQYF.

The chain combines TRBV4-3 with TRBJ2-1; 10 nucleotides line up with TRBD2. The CDR3 is 16 residues long. Germline V gives CDR1 LGHNA, CDR2 YSLEER. V shed 0 bases and J 7 bases; nucleotides not matched to a gene: 6. CDR3 bases: TGCGCCAGCAGCCAAGATAGCGGGGGGCTTGGAAATGAGCAGTTCTTC. Residues: CASSQDSGGLGNEQFF.

V is TRBV20-1 and J is TRBJ2-2, with D unresolved. Trimming shortened V by 3 bases and J by 0 bases, and 8 bases separated the two germline ends. Per germline, CDR1 DFQATT and CDR2 SNEGSKA (reference sequence). The CDR3 spans 14 residues. The CDR3 nucleotides read TGCAGTGCTAGTGTCAGTTCGAACACCGGGGAGCTGTTTTTT. Amino acids: CSASVSSNTGELFF.

The rearrangement links TRBV6-2 or TRBV6-3 to TRBJ1-1; 9 positions match TRBD1. The J segment lost 1 base and the V segment lost 1 base, leaving 4 bases of the junction unmatched. Germline V CDR1 and CDR2: MNHEY, SVGEGT. The CDR3 sequence is 16 residues long. CDR3 amino acids: CASSYYRGRGNTEAFF. The CDR3 DNA is TGTGCCAGCAGTTACTACAGGGGGCGTGGGAACACTGAAGCTTTCTTT.

This clone came up once. The V and J genes are TRBV29-1 and TRBJ1-4, with D unclear. V lost 7 bases and J 5 bases, leaving 5 bases between the germline ends. Germline V gene sequence: CDR1 SQVTM, CDR2 ANQGSEA. The CDR3 covers 10 residues. In nucleotides, the CDR3 is TGCAGCGCCCTGAATGAAAAACTGTTTTTT. Protein sequence: CSALNEKLFF.

The chain has TRBV28 and TRBJ1-2; 7 bases are shared with TRBD1. This CDR3 is built from 15 residues. V dropped 8 bases and J dropped 8; count of bases not matched to a gene: 17. Germline assignment: CDR1 MDHEN and CDR2 SYDVKM. CDR3 residues: CASEALLTGENGYTF. CDR3 in DNA: TGTGCCAGCGAGGCCCTCCTAACAGGGGAAAACGGCTACACCTTC.

V gene TRBV9 combines with J gene TRBJ2-7; 10 bases line up with TRBD2. Trimming at V came to 1 base and at J to 3 bases, leaving 7 bases not matched to a gene. The CDR3 extends over 16 amino acids. Germline loops: CDR1 SGDLS, CDR2 YYNGEE. CDR3 protein: CASSVSPSGSVYEQYF. The CDR3 DNA reads TGTGCCAGCAGCGTATCACCTAGCGGGAGTGTCTACGAGCAGTACTTC.

The J gene is TRBJ2-7, the V gene TRBV19; D uncertain. V was cut by 5 bases and J by 1 base, with 15 bases left in between. CDR3 length: 15 amino acids. CDR1 and CDR2 from the germline V gene are LNHDA and SQIVND (reference sequence). The CDR3 region is CASSSRSPGSYEQYF. CDR3 DNA sequence: TGTGCCAGTAGTTCAAGGTCGCCAGGTTCCTACGAGCAGTACTTC. Variable domain in full (rest from reference TRBV19 and TRBJ2-7): DGGITQSPKYLFRKEGQNVTLSCEQNLNHDAMYWYRQDPGQGLRLIYYSQIVNDFQKGDIAEGYSVSREKKESFPLTVTSAQKNPTAFYLCASSSRSPGSYEQYFGPGTRLTVT.

The gene calls are TRBV24-1 and TRBJ2-1, with D hard to call. Germline assignment: CDR1 KGHDR and CDR2 SFDVKD. This CDR3 region has 14 residues. V dropped 3 bases and J dropped 13 bases, with 18 bases sitting between them. CDR3 coding DNA: TGTGCCACCAGTGATGAGGCCTCCCAGGACCGACAGTTCTTC. It encodes CATSDEASQDRQFF.